These 30 T cell receptor beta chains share one sample of origin, sequenced in a study of control samples from healthy donors and cancer patients. Data came from immunoSEQ multiplex PCR; TCRdb stores just in-frame clones and leaves some out. The repertoire includes fewer than 100,000 clones, 70% to 90% of them detected once, and roughly 5% sits in the top ten. Source material: blood. These receptors all come from a woman aged 45 to 65 in good health.

Turning to this clone: This specimen includes other DNA sequences encoding the same CDR3. The genes are TRBV6-1 and TRBJ1-5; D call uncertain. The CDR3 extends over 13 amino acids. Trimming stripped 0 bases from V and 7 bases from J, with 7 bases between. Germline CDR1 and CDR2: MNHNS and SASEGT. CDR3 residues: CASSEAGRQPQHF. For the CDR3, the DNA is TGTGCCAGCAGTGAAGCGGGCAGGCAGCCCCAGCATTTT.

The chain has TRBV3-1 (or the pseudogene TRBV3-2) and TRBJ2-6; D call uncertain. V shed 7 bases and J shed 3 bases, with 7 bases lying between them. CDR1 and CDR2 from the germline V gene are LGHDT and YNNKEL (reference sequence). The CDR3 has 13 residues. Here the CDR3 DNA reads TGTGCCAGCACGGATTTTGGGGCCAACGTCCTGACTTTC. This gives the protein CASTDFGANVLTF.

This chain connects TRBV3-1 (or the pseudogene TRBV3-2) to TRBJ1-3, with a tentative D call TRBD1 (5 bases). Germline V gene sequence: CDR1 LGHDT, CDR2 YNNKEL (reference sequence). The CDR3 covers 12 residues. The V and J ends lost 8 bases and 4 bases respectively, with 9 bases between them. CDR3 amino acids: CASSRAGNTIYF. In DNA, the CDR3 is TGTGCCAGCTCCAGGGCCGGAAACACCATATATTTT.

The V call is TRBV21-1, the J call TRBJ1-3. TRBV21-1 is a pseudogene. This CDR3 spans 18 amino acids. For the CDR3, the DNA is TGTGCCAGCAGCAAAATAACAAGCGGACTGAGCTCTGGAAACACCATATATTTT. It codes for CASSKITSGLSSGNTIYF.

The chain is built from TRBV7-6 and TRBJ2-7; possible D gene TRBD2, 6 bases. Germline lookup yields CDR1 SGHVS and CDR2 FNYEAQ. Trimming took 7 bases from V and 1 from J, leaving 11 bases between them. The CDR3 is made up of 13 amino acids. Here the CDR3 reads CASNAGNSYEQYF. The CDR3 DNA is TGTGCCAGCAATGCGGGGAATTCCTACGAGCAGTACTTC.

This clone was seen a few times. This chain connects TRBV5-1 to TRBJ2-7, with a tentative D call TRBD2 (6 bases). The germline V gene encodes CDR1 SGHRS and CDR2 YFSETQ. The V end lost 5 bases, the J end lost 2 bases, and 14 bases lay between the germline ends. The CDR3 extends over 14 amino acids. As DNA, the CDR3 is TGCGCCAGCAGGGCCCGGGAGAGTCCCTACGAGCAGTACTTC. Protein sequence: CASRARESPYEQYF.

The V gene is TRBV3-1 (or the pseudogene TRBV3-2), the J gene TRBJ1-2; weak D call: TRBD1 (5 bases). Germline values: CDR1 LGHDT, CDR2 YNNKEL (reference sequence). The CDR3 totals 13 residues. The ends were cut back, 1 base at V and 10 bases at J, with 13 bases in the middle. CDR3 in DNA: TGTGCCAGCAGCCAAGGGACAACGGGGGACTACACCTTC. It specifies CASSQGTTGDYTF.

The CDR3 loop reads CASSSEAYEQYF. Written as DNA, the CDR3 is TGTGCCAGCAGCTCCGAAGCGTACGAGCAGTACTTC. The J gene is TRBJ2-7, the V gene TRBV7-9; D is ambiguous. This CDR3 has 12 amino acids. Trimming shortened V by 4 bases and J by 4 bases, and 8 bases separated the two germline ends. CDR1 and CDR2 from the germline V gene are SEHNR and FQNEAQ (reference sequence).

The chain joins TRBV30 to TRBJ2-7; TRBD2 agrees at 9 bases. The germline V gene encodes CDR1 GTSNPN and CDR2 SVGIG (reference sequence). The CDR3 loop spans 15 amino acids. With 2 bases clipped from V and 2 bases from J, the junction kept 7 bases outside the gene matches. CDR3 nucleotides: TGTGCCTGGAGTACCGGCGGGGGGGTAGCCTACGAGCAGTACTTC. Amino acids: CAWSTGGGVAYEQYF.

This chain uses TRBV5-8 with TRBJ1-2; D call uncertain. V was cut by 1 base and J by 8 bases, with 15 bases left in between. The CDR3 is 14 residues long. The germline gives CDR1 SGHTS, CDR2 YDEGEE. The CDR3 bases are TGTGCCAGCAGCTTGCTACATCTGACGGAGGGCTACACCTTC. It codes for CASSLLHLTEGYTF.

The table lists this clone with a few counts. This rearrangement joins TRBV4-1 to TRBJ1-2, with 8 bases identical to TRBD1. Unmatched junction bases numbered 14, after V lost 3 bases and J lost 8 bases. Germline values: CDR1 MGHRA, CDR2 YSYEKL. This CDR3 comprises 16 residues. The CDR3 is CASSQEGQARVGGYTF. In DNA form, the CDR3 reads TGCGCCAGCAGCCAGGAGGGACAGGCGAGAGTCGGGGGCTACACCTTC.

The chain couples TRBV11-2 to TRBJ1-3, with no clear D. The V and J ends lost 3 bases and 4 bases respectively, with 13 bases between them. Germline V CDR1 and CDR2: SGHAT, FQNNGV. CDR3 length: 15 residues. CDR3 DNA: TGTGCCAGCAGCTTTTTTCCGAGTTCCGGAAACACCATATATTTT. This translates into CASSFFPSSGNTIYF.

The V call is TRBV5-1, the J call TRBJ2-5; D possibly corresponds to TRBD1 (5 bases). This CDR3 is built from 14 residues. CDR1 and CDR2 (germline): SGHRS, YFSETQ. Trimming took off 0 bases at V and 5 bases at J, with 11 bases between the two ends. The CDR3 DNA reads as TGCGCCAGCAGCTTGGGACAGTCCTACGAGACCCAGTACTTC. Translating it yields CASSLGQSYETQYF.

The rearrangement joins TRBV14 to TRBJ1-3; D is undetermined. The CDR3 extends over 15 amino acids. The V end lost 0 bases, the J end lost 0 bases, and 6 bases lay between the germline ends. Germline CDR1 reads SGHDN; CDR2 reads FVKESK. The CDR3 nucleotides read TGTGCCAGCAGCCAAGATCCCGCCTCTGGAAACACCATATATTTT. Residues: CASSQDPASGNTIYF. Drawing the rest from reference TRBV14 and TRBJ1-3, the complete variable domain is EAGVTQFPSHSVIEKGQTVTLRCDPISGHDNLYWYRRVMGKEIKFLLHFVKESKQDESGMPNNRFLAERTGGTYSTLKVQPAELEDSGVYFCASSQDPASGNTIYFGEGSWLTVV.

This chain joins TRBV11-3 and TRBJ2-1; 7 bases agree with TRBD1. CDR1 and CDR2 from the germline V gene are SGHNT and YENEEA. The CDR3 contains 16 residues. With V trimmed by 2 bases and J by 8 bases, 12 bases remained unmatched. The CDR3 region is CASSLTGTEIIHEQFF. In nucleotides, the CDR3 is TGTGCCAGCAGCTTAACCGGGACAGAGATTATCCATGAGCAGTTCTTC.

The rearrangement links TRBV18 to TRBJ1-1; no clear D gene. There are 13 residues in the CDR3. Germline V gene lookup returns CDR1 KGHSH and CDR2 LQKENI. V lost 4 bases, J lost 1 base, and 7 bases lay in between. DNA for the CDR3: TGTGCCAGCTCACTAGGTCCGAACACTGAAGCTTTCTTT. This codes for CASSLGPNTEAFF.

This clone has only one observation. V is TRBV11-2 and J is TRBJ1-1, with D uncertain. Between the trimmed V and J ends, which lost 2 bases and 6 bases, there was a span of 19 bases. Germline CDR1 SGHAT, CDR2 FQNNGV. The CDR3 is 16 residues long. The CDR3 DNA is TGTGCCAGCAGCTTAACGCGGGCCGGATCTCGCGCTGAAGCTTTCTTT. Residues: CASSLTRAGSRAEAFF.

The DNA for the CDR3 is TGTGCCAGCAGCTTGGTCCGGGGAATTACCGGGGAGCTGTTTTTT. Translating gives CASSLVRGITGELFF. The V and J genes are TRBV5-6 and TRBJ2-2; possibly TRBD2 for D (5 bases). The CDR3 consists of 15 residues. Per germline, CDR1 SGHDT and CDR2 YYEEEE. V was cut by 0 bases and J by 5 bases, with 11 bases left in between.

This rearrangement joins TRBV6-5 to TRBJ2-1, with 8 bases lining up with TRBD2. This CDR3 has 13 residues. The J segment lost 11 bases and the V segment lost 8 bases, leaving 11 bases of the junction unmatched. Germline V gene lookup returns CDR1 MNHEY and CDR2 SVGAGI. The CDR3 sequence is CASELAGTQKQFF. In DNA form, the CDR3 reads TGTGCCAGCGAGCTAGCGGGTACGCAGAAGCAGTTCTTC.

The chain has TRBV7-6 and TRBJ2-7; a possible D gene is TRBD1 (6 bases). Per germline, CDR1 SGHVS and CDR2 FNYEAQ. V lost 4 bases and J 3 bases, leaving 10 bases between the germline ends. This CDR3 contains 13 residues. The CDR3 region has the DNA TGTGCCAGCAGCTATCTGACAGGCTACGAGCAGTACTTC. Amino acids: CASSYLTGYEQYF.

This chain joins TRBV29-1 and TRBJ2-3; 9 bases are shared with TRBD2. This CDR3 region has 16 residues. CDR1 is SQVTM, CDR2 ANQGSEA, per germline. The V gene end was trimmed by 2 bases and the J gene end by 3 bases; junction bases not matched to a gene: 9. The CDR3 DNA sequence: TGCAGCGTTGAATTCAGGCGGGGGGGCCCAACAGATACGCAGTATTTT. Translated: CSVEFRRGGPTDTQYF.

This clone has only one observation. This rearrangement joins TRBV6-5 to TRBJ2-7; 7 positions match TRBD1. The length of the CDR3 is 13 residues. V lost 6 bases to trimming and J lost 2 bases; unmatched junction nucleotides: 4. Germline lookup yields CDR1 MNHEY and CDR2 SVGAGI. DNA for the CDR3: TGTGCCAGCAGCCACAGGGGTCCCTACGAGCAGTACTTC. It specifies CASSHRGPYEQYF.

The rearrangement links TRBV12-5 to TRBJ2-2; D gene uncertain. The CDR3 consists of 13 residues. Trimming left V 6 bases short and J 2 bases short, with 7 bases between. Germline V CDR1 and CDR2: LGHNT, FRNRAP. The CDR3 protein is CASGLENTGELFF. The CDR3 nucleotides are TGTGCTAGTGGACTGGAAAACACCGGGGAGCTGTTTTTT.

In this sample, this clone turned up a few times. V usage is TRBV6-5 and J usage is TRBJ2-7; 9 bases are a match to TRBD1. The CDR3 consists of 13 residues. Germline V gene lookup returns CDR1 MNHEY and CDR2 SVGAGI. V dropped 7 bases and J dropped 5; count of bases not matched to a gene: 6. CDR3 nucleotides: TGTGCCAGCAACGGACAGGGGAATGACGAGCAGTACTTC. Its translation: CASNGQGNDEQYF.

This clone came up once. The chain combines TRBV5-1 with TRBJ1-1; TRBD1 matches at 8 bases. Germline lookup yields CDR1 SGHRS and CDR2 YFSETQ. This CDR3 region has 13 residues. Germline trimming cut 4 bases from V and 4 bases from J; bases unmatched to any gene: 3. The CDR3 region has the DNA TGCGCCAGCAGCAGCGACAGGGGCACTGAAGCTTTCTTT. Amino acids: CASSSDRGTEAFF.

The CDR3 reads CASKDRGTNEQFF. In DNA, the CDR3 is TGTGCCAGCAAGGACAGGGGAACCAATGAGCAGTTCTTC. V gene TRBV2 combines with J gene TRBJ2-1, with 9 bases lining up with TRBD1. In germline, CDR1 is SNHLY, CDR2 FYNNEI. The CDR3 has 13 residues. V lost 7 bases, J lost 6 bases, and 4 bases stayed unmatched.

The chain couples TRBV7-2 to TRBJ1-6, with a possible D match to TRBD1 (6 bases). V lost 3 bases, J lost 9 bases, and 12 bases lay in between. Germline CDR1 and CDR2: SGHTA and FQGNSA. The CDR3 totals 14 residues. Written as DNA, the CDR3 is TGTGCCAGCAGCTTGGGACATCAAGCTTCACCCCTCCACTTT. Encoded protein: CASSLGHQASPLHF.

This clone showed up just once. The V gene is TRBV6-5, the J gene TRBJ1-4, with D maybe TRBD1 (5 bases). The CDR3 totals 16 residues. Germline-derived CDR1 and CDR2 are MNHEY and SVGAGI. The V and J ends lost 0 bases and 2 bases respectively, with 10 bases between them. The CDR3 spells CASSYSRARTNEKLFF. CDR3 in DNA: TGTGCCAGCAGTTACTCCAGGGCAAGGACTAATGAAAAACTGTTTTTT.

The chain joins TRBV24-1 to TRBJ2-6, with D unclear. The V end was cut by 4 bases, the J end by 0 bases, with 9 bases between. There are 16 residues in the CDR3. Germline-derived CDR1 and CDR2 are KGHDR and SFDVKD. The CDR3 spells CATSDRAVSGANVLTF. The CDR3 DNA sequence: TGTGCCACCAGTGACCGGGCCGTCTCTGGGGCCAACGTCCTGACTTTC.

The V and J genes are TRBV2 and TRBJ1-5; TRBD1 matches 8 bases. V gave up 4 bases and J gave up 8 bases; unmatched junction bases: 7. This CDR3 region has 14 residues. Germline CDR1 reads SNHLY; CDR2 reads FYNNEI. DNA of the CDR3: TGTGCCAGCAGTGCTACCGACAGGGGTGAGCCCCAGCATTTT. It translates to CASSATDRGEPQHF.